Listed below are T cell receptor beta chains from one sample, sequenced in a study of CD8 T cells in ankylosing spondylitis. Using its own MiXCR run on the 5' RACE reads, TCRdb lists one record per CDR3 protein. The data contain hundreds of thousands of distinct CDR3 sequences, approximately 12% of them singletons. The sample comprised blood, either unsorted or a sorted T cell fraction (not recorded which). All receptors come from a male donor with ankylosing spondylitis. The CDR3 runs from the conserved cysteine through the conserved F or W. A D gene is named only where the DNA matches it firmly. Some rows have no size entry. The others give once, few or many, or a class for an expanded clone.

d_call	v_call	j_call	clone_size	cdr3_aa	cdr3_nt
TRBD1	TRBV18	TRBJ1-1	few	CASSLINQGDTEAFF	TGTGCCAGCTCACTAATAAACCAGGGGGACACTGAAGCTTTCTTT
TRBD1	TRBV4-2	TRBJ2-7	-	CASSQDGTGDEQYF	TGTGCCAGCAGCCAAGATGGGACAGGGGACGAGCAGTACTTC
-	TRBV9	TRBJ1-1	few	CASSRSMGVMNTEAFF	TGTGCCAGCAGCCGTAGTATGGGGGTCATGAACACTGAAGCTTTCTTT
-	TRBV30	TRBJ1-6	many	CAWNWGTNSPLHF	TGTGCCTGGAATTGGGGGACGAATTCACCCCTCCACTTT
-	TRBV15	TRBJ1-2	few	CATSTGAEGYTF	TGTGCCACCAGCACAGGGGCCGAAGGCTACACCTTC
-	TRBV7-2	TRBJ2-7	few	CASSLGHTFYEQYF	TGTGCCAGCAGCTTAGGGCACACCTTCTACGAGCAGTACTTC
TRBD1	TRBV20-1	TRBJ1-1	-	CSARLLRGRTEAFF	TGCAGTGCTAGACTCCTCAGGGGGCGCACTGAAGCTTTCTTT
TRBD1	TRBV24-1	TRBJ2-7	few	CATSDRTGGNYEQYF	TGTGCCACCAGTGACCGGACAGGGGGAAACTACGAGCAGTACTTC
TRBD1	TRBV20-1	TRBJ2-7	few	CSASFGTVDVYEQYF	TGCAGTGCTAGTTTTGGGACAGTCGATGTGTACGAGCAGTACTTC
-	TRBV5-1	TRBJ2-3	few	CASSLGGSGNTQYF	TGCGCCAGCAGCTTGGGTGGTAGCGGAAATACGCAGTATTTT
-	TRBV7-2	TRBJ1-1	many	CASSFKAGNTEAFF	TGTGCCAGCAGCTTTAAGGCGGGCAACACTGAAGCTTTCTTT
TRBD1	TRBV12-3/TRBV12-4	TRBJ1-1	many	CASRRQGVNTEAFF	TGTGCCAGCAGGAGACAGGGGGTGAACACTGAAGCTTTCTTT
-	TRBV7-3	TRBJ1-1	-	CASSDGTNTEAFF	TGTGCCAGCAGCGACGGGACAAACACTGAAGCTTTCTTT
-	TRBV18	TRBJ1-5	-	CASSPDMVNQPQHF	TGTGCCAGCTCACCTGACATGGTGAATCAGCCCCAGCATTTT
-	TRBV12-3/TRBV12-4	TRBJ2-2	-	CASERGSSNTGELFF	TGTGCCAGCGAAAGGGGGAGCAGCAACACCGGGGAGCTGTTTTTT
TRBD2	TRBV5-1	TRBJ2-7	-	CASSAGLAGGYYEQYF	TGCGCCAGCAGCGCCGGACTAGCGGGAGGGTATTACGAGCAGTACTTC
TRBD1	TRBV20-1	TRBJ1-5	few	CSSSGGGRQPQHF	TGCAGTTCGTCAGGGGGTGGACGACAGCCCCAGCATTTT
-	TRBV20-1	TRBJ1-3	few	CSATPDSGLSGNTIYF	TGCAGTGCCACCCCAGACAGCGGACTTTCTGGAAACACCATATATTTT
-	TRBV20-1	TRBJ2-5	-	CSARGSDDGGQETQYF	TGCAGTGCTAGAGGCTCTGATGATGGAGGCCAAGAGACCCAGTACTTC
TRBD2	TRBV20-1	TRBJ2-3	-	CSAREGPDTQYF	TGCAGTGCCCGGGAGGGGCCAGATACGCAGTATTTT
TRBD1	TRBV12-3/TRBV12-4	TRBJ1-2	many	CASRAGTGDGYTF	TGTGCCAGCAGAGCCGGGACAGGGGATGGCTACACCTTC